The clone carrying this TCR beta chain came up once. The target antigen is unknown. Regarding treatment: approximately 10-day PBMC culture with coronavirus spike peptide pools or control peptides (ViraFEST assay). The sample comes from a study of vaccination and CD4 T cells after COVID-19. Sequenced with the Oncomine TCR Beta short-read assay was DNA taken from cultured CD4+ T cells. MiXCR, run by TCRdb on the PCR reads, gives a single entry per CDR3 protein. The sample includes fewer than 15,000 distinct CDR3 sequences, roughly 80% of them seen just once. From germline, CDR1 is DFQATT and CDR2 SNEGSKA (reference sequence). This CDR3 has 15 amino acids. Deletions cut 2 bases from V and 0 bases from J, with 11 bases between.

This rearrangement joins TRBV20-1 to TRBJ1-3, with D possibly being TRBD1 (6 bases). Sample: CD4+ T cells from blood, cultured in vitro. This TCR was recovered from a human donor who had recovered from COVID-19. For the CDR3, the DNA is TGCAGTGCTAGAACCCAGGGGTTCTCTGGAAACACCATATATTTT. It yields the protein CSARTQGFSGNTIYF.